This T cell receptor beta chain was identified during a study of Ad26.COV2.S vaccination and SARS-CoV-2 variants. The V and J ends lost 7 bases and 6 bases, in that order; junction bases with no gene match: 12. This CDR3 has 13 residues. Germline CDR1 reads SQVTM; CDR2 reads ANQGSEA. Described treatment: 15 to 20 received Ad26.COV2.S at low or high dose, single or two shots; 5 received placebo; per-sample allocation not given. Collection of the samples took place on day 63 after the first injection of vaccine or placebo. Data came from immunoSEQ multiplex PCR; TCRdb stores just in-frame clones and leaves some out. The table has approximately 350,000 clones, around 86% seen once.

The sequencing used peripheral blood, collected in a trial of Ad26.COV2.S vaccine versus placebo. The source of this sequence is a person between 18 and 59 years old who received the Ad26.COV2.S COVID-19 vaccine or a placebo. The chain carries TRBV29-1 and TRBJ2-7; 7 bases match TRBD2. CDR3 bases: TGCAGCGGCGGTATCGGGGGGAATGGCGAGCAGTACTTC. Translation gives CSGGIGGNGEQYF.